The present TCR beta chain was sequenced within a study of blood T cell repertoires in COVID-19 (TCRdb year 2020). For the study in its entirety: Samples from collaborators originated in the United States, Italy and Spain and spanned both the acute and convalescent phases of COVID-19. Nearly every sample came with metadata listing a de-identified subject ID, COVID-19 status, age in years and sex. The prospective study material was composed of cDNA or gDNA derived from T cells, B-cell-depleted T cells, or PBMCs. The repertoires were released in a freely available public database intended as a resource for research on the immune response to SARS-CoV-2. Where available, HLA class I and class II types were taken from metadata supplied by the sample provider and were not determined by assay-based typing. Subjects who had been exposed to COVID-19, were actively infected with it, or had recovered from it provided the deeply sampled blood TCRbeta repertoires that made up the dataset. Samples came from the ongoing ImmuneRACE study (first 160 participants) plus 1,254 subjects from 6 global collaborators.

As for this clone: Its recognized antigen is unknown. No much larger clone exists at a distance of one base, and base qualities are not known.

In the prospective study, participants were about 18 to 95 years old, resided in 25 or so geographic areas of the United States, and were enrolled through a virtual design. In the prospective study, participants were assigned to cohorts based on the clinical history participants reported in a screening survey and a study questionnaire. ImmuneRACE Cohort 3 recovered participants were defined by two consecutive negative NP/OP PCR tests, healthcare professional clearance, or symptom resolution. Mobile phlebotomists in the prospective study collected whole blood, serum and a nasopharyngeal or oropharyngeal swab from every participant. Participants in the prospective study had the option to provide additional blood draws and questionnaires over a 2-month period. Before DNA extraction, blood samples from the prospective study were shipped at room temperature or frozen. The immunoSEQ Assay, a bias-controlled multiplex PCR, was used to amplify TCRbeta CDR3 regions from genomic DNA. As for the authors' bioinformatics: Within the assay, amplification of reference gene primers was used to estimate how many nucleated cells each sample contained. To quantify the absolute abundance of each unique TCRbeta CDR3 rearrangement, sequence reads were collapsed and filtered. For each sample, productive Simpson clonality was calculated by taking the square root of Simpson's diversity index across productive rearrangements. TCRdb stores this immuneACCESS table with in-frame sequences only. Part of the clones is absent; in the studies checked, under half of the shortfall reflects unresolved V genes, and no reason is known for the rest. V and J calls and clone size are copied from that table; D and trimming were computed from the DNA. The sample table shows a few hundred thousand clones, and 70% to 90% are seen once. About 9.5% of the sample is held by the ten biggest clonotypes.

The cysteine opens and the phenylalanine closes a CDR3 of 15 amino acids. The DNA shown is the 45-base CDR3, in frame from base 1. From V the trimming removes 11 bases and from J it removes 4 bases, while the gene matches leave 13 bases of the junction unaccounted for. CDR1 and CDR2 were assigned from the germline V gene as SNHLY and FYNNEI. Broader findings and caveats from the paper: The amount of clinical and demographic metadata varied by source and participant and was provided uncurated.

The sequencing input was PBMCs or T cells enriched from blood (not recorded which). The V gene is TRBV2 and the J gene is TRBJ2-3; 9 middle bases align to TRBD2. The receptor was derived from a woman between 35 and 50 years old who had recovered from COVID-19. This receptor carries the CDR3 CASAVRGGLADTQYF. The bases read TGTGCCTCAGCGGTGCGGGGGGGCCTGGCAGATACGCAGTATTTT.